A single sample gave rise to the 28 T cell receptor beta chains below, sequenced in a study of T cells in Graves' hyperthyroidism and ophthalmopathy (dated by TCRdb to the late 2010s). Libraries were built with multiplex PCR. Reads for this sample came from an Illumina HiSeq 2000. The TCR beta CDR3 regions were amplified from the RNA transcripts. The first round of RT-PCR for the TCR CDR3 was performed with the HTBI primer set and the Qiagen OneStep RT-PCR kit. TCRdb reworked the public reads: Q25 trimming with fastp, MiXCR clone assembly, productive beta chains retained. Each CDR3 protein gets just one entry, which takes the most common genes and DNA from the rows behind it. Across this sample there are roughly 600,000 distinct CDR3 sequences, with around 13% seen only once. The ten largest clones take up around 13% of the sample. Sequenced input: blood. Source of these receptors: a woman in her 50s with Graves' ophthalmopathy.

This clonotype was found a few times. The chain joins TRBV12-3 or TRBV12-4 to TRBJ2-7; 10 bases are shared with TRBD1. The CDR3 sequence is 15 residues long. V trimming: 6 bases; J trimming: 7 bases; junction bases outside the gene matches: 12. CDR3 nucleotide sequence: TGTGCCAGCAGCCGATACCGGGACAGGGGCACGGAGCAGTACTTC. Encoded protein: CASSRYRDRGTEQYF.

The CDR3 DNA is TGTGCCAGCAGCCGAAACCGGGGTTACGAGCAGTACTTC. Protein sequence: CASSRNRGYEQYF. The chain joins TRBV6-1 to TRBJ2-7; D may be TRBD2 (5 bases). With 6 bases removed from V and 4 bases from J, the gap between germline ends came to 13 bases. This CDR3 comprises 13 residues. Germline CDR1 is MNHNS and CDR2 is SASEGT.

V gene TRBV12-3 or TRBV12-4 combines with J gene TRBJ2-1; 14 bases are a match to TRBD2. The J segment lost 8 bases and the V segment lost 5 bases, leaving 8 bases of the junction unmatched. This CDR3 spans 16 amino acids. In DNA, the CDR3 is TGTGCCAGCAGTATCCGACTAGCGGGAGGGCAAGATGAGCAGTTCTTC. Translated, it gives CASSIRLAGGQDEQFF.

This clonotype turned up a few times. The rearrangement uses TRBV30 and TRBJ2-7; no reliable D call. Germline CDR1 GTSNPN, CDR2 SVGIG (reference sequence). Trimming cost V 0 bases and J 3 bases, with 6 bases left between them. The CDR3 sequence is 12 residues long. CDR3 in amino acids: CAWSVPDYEQYF. The CDR3 region has the DNA TGTGCCTGGAGTGTACCGGACTACGAGCAGTACTTC. The full variable domain, in which reference TRBV30 and TRBJ2-7 provide the parts outside the CDR3, is SQTIHQWPATLVQPVGSPLSLECTVEGTSNPNLYWYRQAAGRGLQLLFYSVGIGQISSEVPQNLSASRPQDRQFILSSKKLLLSDSGFYLCAWSVPDYEQYFGPGTRLTVT.

This clonotype was recorded at least ten times. This rearrangement joins TRBV11-3 to TRBJ2-7; D is possibly TRBD2 (5 bases). CDR3 length: 16 amino acids. The germline V gene has CDR1 SGHNT and CDR2 YENEEA. V lost 7 bases to trimming and J lost 1 base, with 20 bases between them. This chain's CDR3 is CASTLREGRRSYEQYF. DNA for the CDR3: TGTGCCAGCACTCTACGAGAGGGCAGGCGATCCTACGAGCAGTACTTC. The full variable domain, with the rest looked up from reference TRBV11-3 and TRBJ2-7, is EAGVVQSPRYKIIEKKQPVAFWCNPISGHNTLYWYLQNLGQGPELLIRYENEEAVDDSQLPKDRFSAERLKGVDSTLKIQPAELGDSAVYLCASTLREGRRSYEQYFGPGTRLTVT.

The sample holds many counts of this clonotype. The chain uses TRBV5-1 and TRBJ2-1, with 10 bases identical to TRBD1. After removal of 4 bases from V and 8 bases from J, the junction contained 6 bases not matched to a gene. This CDR3 is 14 amino acids long. Germline CDR1 SGHRS, CDR2 YFSETQ. The chain's CDR3 is CASSVRDRGHEQFF. In nucleotides, the CDR3 is TGCGCCAGCAGCGTACGGGACAGGGGTCATGAGCAGTTCTTC.

This clonotype was seen ten or more times. V usage is TRBV5-1 and J usage is TRBJ2-2, with 10 bases lining up with TRBD2. Per germline, CDR1 SGHRS and CDR2 YFSETQ. V shed 0 bases and J 7 bases; nucleotides not matched to a gene: 3. The CDR3 totals 15 residues. CDR3: CASSLASSGSGELFF. DNA for the CDR3: TGCGCCAGCAGCTTGGCTTCTAGCGGGAGCGGGGAGCTGTTTTTT.

This clonotype was found many times. The gene calls are TRBV15 and TRBJ2-5; 7 positions agree with TRBD2. Germline V gene sequence: CDR1 LNHNV, CDR2 YYDKDF (reference sequence). The CDR3 has 17 amino acids. The ends lost 1 base at V and 5 bases at J; junction bases unmatched: 13. The DNA for the CDR3 is TGTGCCACCAGCAGAGGCAAGGCGGGAGCGAGGAGGGAGACCCAGTACTTC. Protein product: CATSRGKAGARRETQYF.

This clonotype was seen repeatedly, ten times or more. This chain links TRBV6-2 or TRBV6-3 with TRBJ1-5; D not certain. Between the trimmed V and J ends, which lost 7 bases and 2 bases, there was a span of 21 bases. The CDR3 loop spans 17 amino acids. Germline assignment: CDR1 MNHEY and CDR2 SVGEGT. In DNA, the CDR3 is TGTGCCAGCAATAATCGCCCGGGTCTCGGAGGCAATCAGCCCCAGCATTTT. Protein sequence: CASNNRPGLGGNQPQHF.

In its sample, this clonotype was seen many times. The rearrangement uses TRBV11-3 and TRBJ2-3; D not certain. The CDR3 totals 13 residues. The germline V gene has CDR1 SGHNT and CDR2 YENEEA. The V and J ends lost 4 bases and 2 bases respectively, with 7 bases between them. CDR3 in DNA: TGTGCCAGCAGCTCCGTTACCACAGATACGCAGTATTTT. Encoded protein: CASSSVTTDTQYF.

This clonotype was observed a handful of times. The chain recombines TRBV24-1 with TRBJ2-3; 7 bases map to TRBD2. The CDR3 extends over 18 amino acids. Germline V gives CDR1 KGHDR, CDR2 SFDVKD. Trimming took 0 bases from V and 2 from J; bases not matched to a gene: 10. Here the CDR3 reads CATSDLGASGSYTDTQYF. CDR3 in DNA: TGTGCCACCAGTGATTTGGGGGCTAGCGGTTCCTACACAGATACGCAGTATTTT.

This clonotype was observed at least ten times. The rearrangement joins TRBV20-1 to TRBJ2-3, with TRBD2 matching 10 bases. Trimming removed 3 bases from V and 0 bases from J; junction bases left unmatched: 6. The CDR3 consists of 16 residues. Germline CDR1 reads DFQATT; CDR2 reads SNEGSKA (reference sequence). The CDR3 DNA sequence: TGCAGTGCTAGTGCGGCTAGCGGGAGTAGCACAGATACGCAGTATTTT. This encodes CSASAASGSSTDTQYF.

This chain connects TRBV25-1 to TRBJ2-5, with 10 bases aligning to TRBD1. Trimming removed 2 bases from V and 9 bases from J; junction bases left unmatched: 6. Germline V gene sequence: CDR1 MGHDK, CDR2 SYGVNS. The CDR3 is 14 residues long. CDR3 DNA: TGTGCCAGCAGTGAAGGACAGGGGGAGGGGGCCCAGTACTTC. Its protein is CASSEGQGEGAQYF.

Many counts were recorded for this clonotype. The chain links TRBV18 to TRBJ2-1; D possibly corresponds to TRBD2 (5 bases). The CDR3 runs to 16 residues. Germline loops: CDR1 KGHSH, CDR2 LQKENI. Deletions cut 2 bases from V and 2 bases from J, with 13 bases between. The CDR3 spells CASSPGVATAYNEQFF. The CDR3 bases are TGTGCCAGCTCACCAGGGGTAGCGACCGCCTACAATGAGCAGTTCTTC. The full variable domain, in which reference TRBV18 and TRBJ2-1 provide the parts outside the CDR3, is NAGVMQNPRHLVRRRGQEARLRCSPMKGHSHVYWYRQLPEEGLKFMVYLQKENIIDESGMPKERFSAEFPKEGPSILRIQQVVRGDSAAYFCASSPGVATAYNEQFFGPGTRLTVL.

This clonotype has ten or more counts. V is TRBV7-9 and J is TRBJ2-5; 12 bases match TRBD2. V was clipped by 1 base and J by 2 bases; unmatched bases: 2. CDR3 size: 16 residues. The germline V gene has CDR1 SEHNR and CDR2 FQNEAQ (reference sequence). CDR3 coding DNA: TGTGCCAGCAGCTTAGGACTAGCGGGAGTTCAAGAGACCCAGTACTTC. It yields the protein CASSLGLAGVQETQYF.

This clonotype has at least ten counts. The chain links TRBV5-1 to TRBJ2-3; 8 positions agree with TRBD2. With V trimmed by 0 bases and J by 0 bases, 3 bases remained unmatched. This CDR3 is 16 amino acids long. CDR1 and CDR2 from the germline V gene are SGHRS and YFSETQ. CDR3 in amino acids: CASSLDPSGSTDTQYF. CDR3 nucleotide sequence: TGCGCCAGCAGCTTGGATCCTAGCGGGAGCACAGATACGCAGTATTTT.

This clonotype was found a few times. The chain links TRBV20-1 to TRBJ2-1, with TRBD2 matching 8 bases. The CDR3 covers 15 residues. With 0 bases clipped from V and 8 bases from J, the junction kept 9 bases outside the gene matches. CDR1 is DFQATT, CDR2 SNEGSKA, per germline (reference sequence). In DNA form, the CDR3 reads TGCAGTGCTAGAGATTCTGCGGGAGCGGGGGATGAGCAGTTCTTC. This translates into CSARDSAGAGDEQFF.

Many counts were recorded for this clonotype. The chain combines TRBV7-2 with TRBJ2-3, with 7 nucleotides matching TRBD2. The CDR3 has 15 amino acids. The V segment lost 4 bases and the J segment 6 bases; nucleotides outside the gene matches: 10. The germline V gene has CDR1 SGHTA and CDR2 FQGNSA. The CDR3 loop reads CASSSSGVGADTQYF. CDR3 nucleotide sequence: TGTGCCAGCAGCTCAAGCGGGGTCGGGGCCGATACGCAGTATTTT.

In this sample, this clonotype turned up a few times. The chain uses TRBV19 and TRBJ1-1; D gene unclear. The germline V gene has CDR1 LNHDA and CDR2 SQIVND (reference sequence). The CDR3 contains 15 residues. V dropped 2 bases and J dropped 1 base, with 11 bases sitting between them. The CDR3 bases are TGTGCCAGTAGTATATATAGCCCGAGGAACACTGAAGCTTTCTTT. Protein: CASSIYSPRNTEAFF.

This clonotype was detected many times. V and J are TRBV7-8 and TRBJ2-4; D unclear. The CDR3 is made up of 16 amino acids. Looked up from germline, CDR1 is SGHVS and CDR2 is FQNEAQ. V was cut by 4 bases and J by 0 bases, with 13 bases left in between. CDR3 nucleotides: TGTGCCAGCAGCTACCGACCCCTTTTAGCCAAAAACATTCAGTACTTC. This sequence encodes CASSYRPLLAKNIQYF.

This clonotype was detected many times. The chain joins TRBV28 to TRBJ2-5; D is perhaps TRBD1 (5 bases). The germline V gene has CDR1 MDHEN and CDR2 SYDVKM. V was clipped by 7 bases and J by 2 bases, with 14 bases between them. This CDR3 is 14 amino acids long. The CDR3 protein is CASTLDSVQETQYF. The DNA for the CDR3 is TGTGCCAGCACCCTCGACAGCGTTCAAGAGACCCAGTACTTC. Supplemented by reference TRBV28 and TRBJ2-5, the full variable domain reads DVKVTQSSRYLVKRTGEKVFLECVQDMDHENMFWYRQDPGLGLRLIYFSYDVKMKEKGDIPEGYSVSREKKERFSLILESASTNQTSMYLCASTLDSVQETQYFGPGTRLLVL.

Ten or more counts support this clonotype. The chain couples TRBV28 to TRBJ2-4; D may be TRBD2 (7 bases). CDR1 and CDR2 (germline): MDHEN, SYDVKM. Between the trimmed V and J ends, which lost 8 bases and 3 bases, there was a span of 11 bases. This CDR3 contains 13 residues. This CDR3 reads CASWGGSKNIQYF. Written as DNA, the CDR3 is TGTGCCAGCTGGGGGGGCAGCAAAAACATTCAGTACTTC.

The table lists this clonotype with many counts. V usage is TRBV28 and J usage is TRBJ2-3; a possible D gene is TRBD1 (6 bases). Trimming stripped 6 bases from V and 1 base from J, with 17 bases between. The CDR3 has 16 amino acids. Germline CDR1 and CDR2: MDHEN and SYDVKM. The CDR3 protein is CASSHPREGGTDTQYF. DNA of the CDR3: TGTGCCAGCAGCCATCCTCGCGAGGGGGGCACAGATACGCAGTATTTT. Looking up the rest from reference TRBV28 and TRBJ2-3 gives the full variable domain: DVKVTQSSRYLVKRTGEKVFLECVQDMDHENMFWYRQDPGLGLRLIYFSYDVKMKEKGDIPEGYSVSREKKERFSLILESASTNQTSMYLCASSHPREGGTDTQYFGPGTRLTVL.

This clonotype was observed at least ten times. The V call is TRBV7-2, the J call TRBJ2-5, with 9 bases that match TRBD2. Germline V gene sequence: CDR1 SGHTA, CDR2 FQGNSA. V shed 5 bases and J 2 bases; nucleotides not matched to a gene: 6. The CDR3 loop spans 15 amino acids. This CDR3 reads CASSGLAGFQETQYF. In nucleotides, the CDR3 is TGTGCCAGCAGCGGGCTAGCGGGATTTCAAGAGACCCAGTACTTC.

This clonotype has ten or more counts. The chain joins TRBV7-9 to TRBJ2-5; 10 positions match TRBD2. The CDR3 has 15 amino acids. The germline gives CDR1 SEHNR, CDR2 FQNEAQ (reference sequence). The V gene end was trimmed by 4 bases and the J gene end by 5 bases; junction bases not matched to a gene: 7. The CDR3 DNA follows: TGTGCCAGCAGCTCCGGGACTAGCGTGAGGGAGACCCAGTACTTC. It is translated as CASSSGTSVRETQYF.

This chain joins TRBV7-2 and TRBJ2-3; 8 bases align to TRBD1. The germline gives CDR1 SGHTA, CDR2 FQGNSA. J lost 1 base, V lost 2 bases, and 8 bases had no gene match. This CDR3 has 17 amino acids. As DNA, the CDR3 is TGTGCCAGCAGCTTAAGGGGGGACAGGTACTGCACAGATACGCAGTATTTT. Translated: CASSLRGDRYCTDTQYF.

This clonotype was observed at least ten times. The genes are TRBV7-9 and TRBJ1-2; D gene ambiguous. The CDR3 contains 12 residues. CDR1 and CDR2 (germline): SEHNR, FQNEAQ (reference sequence). With 5 bases removed from V and 6 bases from J, the gap between germline ends came to 10 bases. The CDR3 here is CASSPGGNGYTF. The CDR3 DNA follows: TGTGCCAGCAGCCCAGGTGGGAATGGCTACACCTTC.

This clonotype was picked up a small number of times. The chain has TRBV25-1 and TRBJ2-1; 7 nucleotides match TRBD2. The germline gives CDR1 MGHDK, CDR2 SYGVNS. J gave up 7 bases and V 7 bases, and 7 bases lay outside the gene matches. This CDR3 region has 13 residues. CDR3: CASTWTSRNEQFF. The DNA of the CDR3 is TGTGCCAGCACCTGGACTAGTAGGAATGAGCAGTTCTTC.